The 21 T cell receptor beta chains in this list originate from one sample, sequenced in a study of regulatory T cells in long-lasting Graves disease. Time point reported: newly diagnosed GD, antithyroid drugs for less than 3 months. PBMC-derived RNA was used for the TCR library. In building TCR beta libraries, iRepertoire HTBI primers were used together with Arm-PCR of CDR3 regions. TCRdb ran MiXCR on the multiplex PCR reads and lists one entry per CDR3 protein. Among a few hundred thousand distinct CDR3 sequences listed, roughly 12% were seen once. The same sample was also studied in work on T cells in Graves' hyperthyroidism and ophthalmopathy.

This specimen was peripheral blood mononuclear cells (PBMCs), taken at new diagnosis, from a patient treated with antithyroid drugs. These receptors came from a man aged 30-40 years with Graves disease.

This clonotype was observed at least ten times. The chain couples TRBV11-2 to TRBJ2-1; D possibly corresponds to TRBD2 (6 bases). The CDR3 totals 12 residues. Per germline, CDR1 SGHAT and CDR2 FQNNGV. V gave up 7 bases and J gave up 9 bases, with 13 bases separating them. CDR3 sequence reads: CASTDTSFEQFF. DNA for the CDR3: TGTGCCAGCACCGATACTAGCTTTGAGCAGTTCTTC.

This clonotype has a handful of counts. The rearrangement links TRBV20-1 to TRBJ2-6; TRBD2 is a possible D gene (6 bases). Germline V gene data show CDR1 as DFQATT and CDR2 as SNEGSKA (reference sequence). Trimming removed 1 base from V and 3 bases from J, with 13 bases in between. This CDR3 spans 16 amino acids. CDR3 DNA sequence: TGCAGTGCTAGAGGAGGAGGGTTCCTTGGGGCCAACGTCCTGACTTTC. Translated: CSARGGGFLGANVLTF.

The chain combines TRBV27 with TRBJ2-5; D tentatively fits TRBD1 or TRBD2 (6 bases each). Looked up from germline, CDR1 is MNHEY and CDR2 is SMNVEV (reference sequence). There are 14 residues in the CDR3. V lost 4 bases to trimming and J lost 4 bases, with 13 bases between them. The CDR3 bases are TGTGCCAGCAGTTCTTTGGGGGGCCCAGAGACCCAGTACTTC. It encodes CASSSLGGPETQYF.

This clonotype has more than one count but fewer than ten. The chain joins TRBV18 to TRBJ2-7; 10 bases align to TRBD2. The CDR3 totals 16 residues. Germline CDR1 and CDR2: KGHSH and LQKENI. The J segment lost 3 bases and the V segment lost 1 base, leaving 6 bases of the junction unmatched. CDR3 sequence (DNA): TGTGCCAGCTCACCACAATTAGCGGGGGGTAACTACGAGCAGTACTTC. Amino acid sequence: CASSPQLAGGNYEQYF.

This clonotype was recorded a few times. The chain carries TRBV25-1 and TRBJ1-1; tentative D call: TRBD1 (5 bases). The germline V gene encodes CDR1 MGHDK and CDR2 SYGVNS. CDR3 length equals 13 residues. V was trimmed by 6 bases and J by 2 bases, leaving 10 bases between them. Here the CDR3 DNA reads TGTGCCAGCAGAGGGACTTCCAACACTGAAGCTTTCTTT. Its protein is CASRGTSNTEAFF.

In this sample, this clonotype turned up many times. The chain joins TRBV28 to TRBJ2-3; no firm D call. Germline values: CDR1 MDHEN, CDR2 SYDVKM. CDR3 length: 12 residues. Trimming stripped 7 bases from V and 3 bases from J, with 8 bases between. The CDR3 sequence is CASTRVTDTQYF. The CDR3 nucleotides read TGTGCCAGCACCCGGGTTACAGATACGCAGTATTTT.

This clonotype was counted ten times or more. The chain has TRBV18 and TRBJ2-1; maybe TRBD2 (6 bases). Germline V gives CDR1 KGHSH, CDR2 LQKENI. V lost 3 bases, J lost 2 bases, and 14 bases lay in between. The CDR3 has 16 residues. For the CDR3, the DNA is TGTGCCAGCTCACCTGCCGGGACTTCCGCCTACAATGAGCAGTTCTTC. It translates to CASSPAGTSAYNEQFF.

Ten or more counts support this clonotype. The CDR3 protein is CASFTDSGITGELFF. For the CDR3, the DNA is TGTGCCAGCTTCACCGATAGCGGGATCACCGGGGAGCTGTTTTTT. The chain uses TRBV18 and TRBJ2-2, with 8 bases aligning to TRBD2. The ends lost 7 bases at V and 4 bases at J; junction bases unmatched: 8. The CDR3 totals 15 residues. CDR1 and CDR2 (germline): KGHSH, LQKENI.

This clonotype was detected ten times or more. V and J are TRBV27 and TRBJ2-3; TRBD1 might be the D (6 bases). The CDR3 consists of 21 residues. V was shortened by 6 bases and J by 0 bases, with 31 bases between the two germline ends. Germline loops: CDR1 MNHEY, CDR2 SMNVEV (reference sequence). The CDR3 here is CASSRAPVGVGAAASTDTQYF. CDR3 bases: TGTGCCAGCAGCAGGGCCCCCGTTGGGGTGGGGGCGGCGGCTAGCACAGATACGCAGTATTTT.

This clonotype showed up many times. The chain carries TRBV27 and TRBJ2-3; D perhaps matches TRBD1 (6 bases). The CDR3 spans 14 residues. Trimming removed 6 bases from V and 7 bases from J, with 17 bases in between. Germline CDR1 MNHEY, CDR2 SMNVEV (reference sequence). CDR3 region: CASRPRGVRHTQYF. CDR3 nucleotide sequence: TGTGCCAGCAGACCCAGGGGAGTCAGACATACGCAGTATTTT.

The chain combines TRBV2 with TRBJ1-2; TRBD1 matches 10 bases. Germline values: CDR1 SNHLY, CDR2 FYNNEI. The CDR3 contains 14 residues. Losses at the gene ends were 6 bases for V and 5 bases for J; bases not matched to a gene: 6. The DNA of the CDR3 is TGTGCCAGCAGGTCGGGGACAGGGGAGTATGGCTACACCTTC. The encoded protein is CASRSGTGEYGYTF.

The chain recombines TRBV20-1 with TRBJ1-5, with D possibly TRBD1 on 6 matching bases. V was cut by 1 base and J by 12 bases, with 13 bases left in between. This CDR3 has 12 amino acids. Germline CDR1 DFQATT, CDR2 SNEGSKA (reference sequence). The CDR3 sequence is CSARAAQGNQHF. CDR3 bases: TGCAGTGCTAGAGCGGCCCAGGGGAACCAGCATTTT.

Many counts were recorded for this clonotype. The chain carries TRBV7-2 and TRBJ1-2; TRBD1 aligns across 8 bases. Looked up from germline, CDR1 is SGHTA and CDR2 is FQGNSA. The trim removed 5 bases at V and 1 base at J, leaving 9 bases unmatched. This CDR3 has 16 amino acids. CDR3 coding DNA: TGTGCCAGCAGCCTCGACAGGGGAATGGGTAACTATGGCTACACCTTC. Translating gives CASSLDRGMGNYGYTF. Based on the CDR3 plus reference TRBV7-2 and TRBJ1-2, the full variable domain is GAGVSQSPSNKVTEKGKDVELRCDPISGHTALYWYRQSLGQGLEFLIYFQGNSAPDKSGLPSDRFSAERTGGSVSTLTIQRTQQEDSAVYLCASSLDRGMGNYGYTFGSGTRLTVV.

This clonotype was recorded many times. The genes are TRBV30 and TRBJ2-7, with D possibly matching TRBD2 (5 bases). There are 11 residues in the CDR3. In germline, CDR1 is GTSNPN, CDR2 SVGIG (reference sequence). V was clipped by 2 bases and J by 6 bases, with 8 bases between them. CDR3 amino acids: CAWSRGREQYF. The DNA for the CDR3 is TGTGCCTGGAGTAGAGGGCGCGAGCAGTACTTC.

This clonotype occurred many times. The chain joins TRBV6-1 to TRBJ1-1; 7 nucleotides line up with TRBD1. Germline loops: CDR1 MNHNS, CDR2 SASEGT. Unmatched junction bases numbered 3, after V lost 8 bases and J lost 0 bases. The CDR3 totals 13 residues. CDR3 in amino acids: CASSGQMNTEAFF. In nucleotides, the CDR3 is TGTGCCAGCTCGGGACAGATGAACACTGAAGCTTTCTTT.

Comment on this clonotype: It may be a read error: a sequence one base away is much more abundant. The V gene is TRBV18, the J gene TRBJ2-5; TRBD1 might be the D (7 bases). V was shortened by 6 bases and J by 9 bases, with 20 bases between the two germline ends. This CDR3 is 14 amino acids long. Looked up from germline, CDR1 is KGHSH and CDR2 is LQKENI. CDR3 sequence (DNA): TGTGCCAGCTCGCGGGGACAGCCCGGGGAGGCCCAGTACTTC. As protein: CASSRGQPGEAQYF.

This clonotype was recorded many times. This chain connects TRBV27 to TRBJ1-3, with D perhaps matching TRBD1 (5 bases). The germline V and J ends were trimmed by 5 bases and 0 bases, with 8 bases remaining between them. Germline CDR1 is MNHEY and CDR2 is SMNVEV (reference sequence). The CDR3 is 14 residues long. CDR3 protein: CASSDSHSGNTIYF. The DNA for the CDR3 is TGTGCCAGCAGTGACAGCCACTCTGGAAACACCATATATTTT.

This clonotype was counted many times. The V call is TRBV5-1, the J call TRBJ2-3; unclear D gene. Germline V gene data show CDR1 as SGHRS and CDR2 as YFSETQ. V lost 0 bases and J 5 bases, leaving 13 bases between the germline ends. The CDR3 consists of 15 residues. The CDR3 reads CASSLGDRAGDTQYF. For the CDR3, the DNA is TGCGCCAGCAGCTTGGGAGACCGAGCAGGAGATACGCAGTATTTT. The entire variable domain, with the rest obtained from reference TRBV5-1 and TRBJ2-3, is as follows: KAGVTQTPRYLIKTRGQQVTLSCSPISGHRSVSWYQQTPGQGLQFLFEYFSETQRNKGNFPGRFSGRQFSNSRSEMNVSTLELGDSALYLCASSLGDRAGDTQYFGPGTRLTVL.

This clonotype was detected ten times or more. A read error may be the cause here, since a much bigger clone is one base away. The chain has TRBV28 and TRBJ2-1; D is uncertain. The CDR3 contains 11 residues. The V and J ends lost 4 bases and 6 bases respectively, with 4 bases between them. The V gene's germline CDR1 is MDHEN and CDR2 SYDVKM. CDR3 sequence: CASSWVNEQFF. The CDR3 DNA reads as TGTGCCAGCAGTTGGGTCAATGAGCAGTTCTTC. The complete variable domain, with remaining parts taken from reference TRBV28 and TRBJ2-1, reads DVKVTQSSRYLVKRTGEKVFLECVQDMDHENMFWYRQDPGLGLRLIYFSYDVKMKEKGDIPEGYSVSREKKERFSLILESASTNQTSMYLCASSWVNEQFFGPGTRLTVL.

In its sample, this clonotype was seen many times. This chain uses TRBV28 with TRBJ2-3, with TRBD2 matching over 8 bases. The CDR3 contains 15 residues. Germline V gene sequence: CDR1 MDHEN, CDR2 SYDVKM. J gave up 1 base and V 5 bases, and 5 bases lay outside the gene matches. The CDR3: CASSIGRAGTDTQYF. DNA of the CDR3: TGTGCCAGCAGTATCGGGAGGGCAGGCACAGATACGCAGTATTTT.

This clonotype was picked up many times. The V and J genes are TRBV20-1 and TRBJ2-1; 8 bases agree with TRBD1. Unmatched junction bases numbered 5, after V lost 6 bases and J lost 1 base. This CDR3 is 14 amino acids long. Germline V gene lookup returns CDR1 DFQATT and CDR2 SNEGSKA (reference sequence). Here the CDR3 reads CSAGQGKSYNEQFF. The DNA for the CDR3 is TGCAGTGCCGGACAGGGTAAATCCTACAATGAGCAGTTCTTC.